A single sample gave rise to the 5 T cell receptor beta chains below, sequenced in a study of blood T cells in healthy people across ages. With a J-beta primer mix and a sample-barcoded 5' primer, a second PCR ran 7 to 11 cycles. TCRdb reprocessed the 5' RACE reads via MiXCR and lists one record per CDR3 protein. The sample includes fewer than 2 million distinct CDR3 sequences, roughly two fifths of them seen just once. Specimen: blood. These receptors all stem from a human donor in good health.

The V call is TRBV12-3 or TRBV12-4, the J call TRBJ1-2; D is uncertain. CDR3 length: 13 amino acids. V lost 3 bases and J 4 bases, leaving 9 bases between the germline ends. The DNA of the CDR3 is TGTGCCAGCAGTTTTACAGAATCCTATGGCTACACCTTC. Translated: CASSFTESYGYTF.

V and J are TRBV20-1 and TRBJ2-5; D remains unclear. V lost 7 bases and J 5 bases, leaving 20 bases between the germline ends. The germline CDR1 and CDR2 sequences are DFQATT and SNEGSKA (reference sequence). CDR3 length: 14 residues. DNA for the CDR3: TGCAGTGGCGGAGATAGGTTGGGTTTTGAGACCCAGTACTTC. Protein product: CSGGDRLGFETQYF.

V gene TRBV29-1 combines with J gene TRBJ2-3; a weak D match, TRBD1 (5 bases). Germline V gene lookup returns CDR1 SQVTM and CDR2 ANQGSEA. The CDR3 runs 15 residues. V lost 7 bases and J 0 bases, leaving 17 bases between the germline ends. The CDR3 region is CSGQGASGSTDTQYF. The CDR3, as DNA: TGCAGCGGACAAGGGGCGTCCGGGAGCACAGATACGCAGTATTTT.

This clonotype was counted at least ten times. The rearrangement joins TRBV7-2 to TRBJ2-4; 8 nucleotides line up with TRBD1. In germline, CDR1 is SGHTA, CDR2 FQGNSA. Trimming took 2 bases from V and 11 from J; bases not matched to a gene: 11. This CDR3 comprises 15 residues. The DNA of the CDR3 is TGTGCCAGCAGCTTACAAACCCGGGGGACAGGCTTTCAGTACTTC. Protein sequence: CASSLQTRGTGFQYF. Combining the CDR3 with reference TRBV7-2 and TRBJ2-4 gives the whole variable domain GAGVSQSPSNKVTEKGKDVELRCDPISGHTALYWYRQSLGQGLEFLIYFQGNSAPDKSGLPSDRFSAERTGGSVSTLTIQRTQQEDSAVYLCASSLQTRGTGFQYFGAGTRLSVL.

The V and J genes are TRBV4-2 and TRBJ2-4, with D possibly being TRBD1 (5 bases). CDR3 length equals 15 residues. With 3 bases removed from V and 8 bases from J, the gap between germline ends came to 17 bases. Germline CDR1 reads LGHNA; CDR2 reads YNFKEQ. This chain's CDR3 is CASSHEWGPVDIQYF. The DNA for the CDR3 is TGTGCCAGCAGCCACGAGTGGGGCCCGGTTGACATTCAGTACTTC.